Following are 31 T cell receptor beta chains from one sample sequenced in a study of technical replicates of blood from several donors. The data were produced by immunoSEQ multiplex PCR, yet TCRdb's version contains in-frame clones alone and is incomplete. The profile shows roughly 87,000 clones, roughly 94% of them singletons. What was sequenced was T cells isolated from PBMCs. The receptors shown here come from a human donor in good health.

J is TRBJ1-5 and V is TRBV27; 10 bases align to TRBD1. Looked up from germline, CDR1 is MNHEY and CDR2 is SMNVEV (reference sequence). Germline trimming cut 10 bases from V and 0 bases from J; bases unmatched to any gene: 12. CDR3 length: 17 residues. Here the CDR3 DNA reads TGTGCCACATTAAAGACAGGGGGCTTTGGTAGCAATCAGCCCCAGCATTTT. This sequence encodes CATLKTGGFGSNQPQHF.

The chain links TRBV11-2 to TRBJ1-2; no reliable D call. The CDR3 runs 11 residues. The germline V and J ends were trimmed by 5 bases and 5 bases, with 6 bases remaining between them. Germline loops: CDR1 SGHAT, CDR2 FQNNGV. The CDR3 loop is CASSKQYGYTF. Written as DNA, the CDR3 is TGTGCCAGCAGCAAACAGTATGGCTACACCTTC.

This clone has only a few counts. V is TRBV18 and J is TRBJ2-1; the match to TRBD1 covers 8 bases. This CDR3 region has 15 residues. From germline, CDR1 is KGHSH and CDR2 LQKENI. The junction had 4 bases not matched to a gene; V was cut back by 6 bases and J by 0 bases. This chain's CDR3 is CASSTGVSSYNEQFF. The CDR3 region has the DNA TGTGCCAGCTCGACAGGGGTAAGCTCCTACAATGAGCAGTTCTTC.

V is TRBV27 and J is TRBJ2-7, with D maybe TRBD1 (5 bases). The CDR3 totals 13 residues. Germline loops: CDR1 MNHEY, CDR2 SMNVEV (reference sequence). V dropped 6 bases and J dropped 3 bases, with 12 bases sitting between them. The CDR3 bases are TGTGCCAGCAGCCAAGGGGAAAGCTACGAGCAGTACTTC. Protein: CASSQGESYEQYF.

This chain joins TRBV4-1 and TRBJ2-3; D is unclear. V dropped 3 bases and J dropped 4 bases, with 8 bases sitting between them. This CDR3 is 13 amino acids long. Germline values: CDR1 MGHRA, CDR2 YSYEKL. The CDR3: CASSQIVADTQYF. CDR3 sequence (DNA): TGCGCCAGCAGCCAGATTGTAGCAGATACGCAGTATTTT.

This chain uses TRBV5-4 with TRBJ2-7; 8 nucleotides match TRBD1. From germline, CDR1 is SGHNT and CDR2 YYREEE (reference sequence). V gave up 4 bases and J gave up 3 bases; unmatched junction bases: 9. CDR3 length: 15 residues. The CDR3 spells CASSALGQGNYEQYF. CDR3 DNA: TGTGCCAGCAGCGCTCTAGGACAGGGAAACTACGAGCAGTACTTC.

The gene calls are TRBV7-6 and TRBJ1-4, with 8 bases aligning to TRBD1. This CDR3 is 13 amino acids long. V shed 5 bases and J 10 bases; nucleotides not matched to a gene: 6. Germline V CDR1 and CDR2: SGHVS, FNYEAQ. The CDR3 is CASSLEGQGKLFF. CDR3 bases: TGTGCCAGCAGCCTAGAAGGACAGGGAAAACTGTTTTTT.

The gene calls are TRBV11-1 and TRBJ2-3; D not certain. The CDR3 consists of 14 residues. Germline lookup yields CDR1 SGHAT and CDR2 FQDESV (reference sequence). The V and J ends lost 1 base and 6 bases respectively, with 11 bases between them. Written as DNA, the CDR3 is TGTGCCAGCAGCTTAGATAACGGGTTGGATACGCAGTATTTT. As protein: CASSLDNGLDTQYF.

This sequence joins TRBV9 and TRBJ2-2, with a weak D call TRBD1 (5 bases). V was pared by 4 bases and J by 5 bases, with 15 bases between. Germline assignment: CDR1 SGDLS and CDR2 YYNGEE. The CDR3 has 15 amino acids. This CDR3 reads CASSPVAGNTGELFF. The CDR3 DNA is TGTGCCAGCAGCCCGGTGGCAGGGAATACCGGGGAGCTGTTTTTT.

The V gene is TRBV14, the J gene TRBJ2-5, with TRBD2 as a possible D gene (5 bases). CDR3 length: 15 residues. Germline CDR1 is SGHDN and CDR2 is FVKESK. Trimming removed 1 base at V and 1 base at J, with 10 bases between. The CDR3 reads CASSQGGRIQETQYF. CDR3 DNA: TGTGCCAGCAGCCAAGGCGGGCGGATCCAAGAGACCCAGTACTTC.

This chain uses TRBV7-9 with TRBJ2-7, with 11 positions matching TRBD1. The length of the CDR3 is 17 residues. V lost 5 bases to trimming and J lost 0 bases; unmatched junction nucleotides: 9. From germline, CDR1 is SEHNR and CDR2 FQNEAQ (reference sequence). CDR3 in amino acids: CASSPNWDRGSSYEQYF. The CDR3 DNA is TGTGCCAGCAGCCCCAACTGGGACAGGGGGTCCTCCTACGAGCAGTACTTC.

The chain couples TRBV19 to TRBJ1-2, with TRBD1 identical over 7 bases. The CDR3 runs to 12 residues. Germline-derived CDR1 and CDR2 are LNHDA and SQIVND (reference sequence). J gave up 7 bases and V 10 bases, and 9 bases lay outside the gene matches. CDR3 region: CATRTGAGGYTF. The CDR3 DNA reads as TGTGCCACCAGAACAGGGGCCGGTGGCTACACCTTC.

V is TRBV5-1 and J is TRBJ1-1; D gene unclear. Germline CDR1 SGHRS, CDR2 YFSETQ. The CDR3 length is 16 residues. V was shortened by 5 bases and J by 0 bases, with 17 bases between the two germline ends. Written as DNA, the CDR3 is TGCGCCAGCAGTCTTTCGCCTGCAGGCATGAACACTGAAGCTTTCTTT. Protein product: CASSLSPAGMNTEAFF.

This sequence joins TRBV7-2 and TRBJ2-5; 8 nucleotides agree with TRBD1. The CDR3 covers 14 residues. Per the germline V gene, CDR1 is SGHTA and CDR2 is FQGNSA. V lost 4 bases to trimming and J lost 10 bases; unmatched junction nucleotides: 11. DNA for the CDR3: TGTGCCAGCAGCTCGGCAGGGGGCCCGTCTAGCCAGTACTTC. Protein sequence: CASSSAGGPSSQYF. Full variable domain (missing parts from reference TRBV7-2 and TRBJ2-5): GAGVSQSPSNKVTEKGKDVELRCDPISGHTALYWYRQSLGQGLEFLIYFQGNSAPDKSGLPSDRFSAERTGGSVSTLTIQRTQQEDSAVYLCASSSAGGPSSQYFGPGTRLLVL.

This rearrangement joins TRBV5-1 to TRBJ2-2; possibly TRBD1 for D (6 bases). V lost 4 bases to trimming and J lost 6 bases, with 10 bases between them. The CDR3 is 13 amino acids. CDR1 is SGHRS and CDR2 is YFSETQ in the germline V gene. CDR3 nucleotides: TGCGCCAGCAGCGTACAGGGACCCGGGGAGCTGTTTTTT. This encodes CASSVQGPGELFF.

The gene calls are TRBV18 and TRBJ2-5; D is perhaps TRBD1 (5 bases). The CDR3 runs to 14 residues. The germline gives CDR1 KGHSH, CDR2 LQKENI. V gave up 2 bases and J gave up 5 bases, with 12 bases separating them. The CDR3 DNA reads TGTGCCAGCTCACCAGGTGGGGCTGGGGAGACCCAGTACTTC. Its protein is CASSPGGAGETQYF.

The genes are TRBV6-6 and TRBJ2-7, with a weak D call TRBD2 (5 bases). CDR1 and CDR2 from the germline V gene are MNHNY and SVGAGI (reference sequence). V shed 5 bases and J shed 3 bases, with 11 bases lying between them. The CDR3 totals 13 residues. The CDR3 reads CASSRAEIYEQYF. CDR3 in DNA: TGTGCCAGCAGTCGAGCGGAGATCTACGAGCAGTACTTC.

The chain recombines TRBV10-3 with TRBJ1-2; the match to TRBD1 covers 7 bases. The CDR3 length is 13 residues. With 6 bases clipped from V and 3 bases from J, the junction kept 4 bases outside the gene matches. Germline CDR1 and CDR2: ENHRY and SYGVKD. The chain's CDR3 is CAIRTGSDYGYTF. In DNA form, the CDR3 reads TGTGCCATCAGGACAGGGTCCGACTATGGCTACACCTTC.

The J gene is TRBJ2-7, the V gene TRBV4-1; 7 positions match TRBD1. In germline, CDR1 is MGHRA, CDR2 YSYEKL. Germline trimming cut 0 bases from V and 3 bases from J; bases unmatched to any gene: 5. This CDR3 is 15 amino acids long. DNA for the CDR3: TGCGCCAGCAGCCAAGAAACAGGGGACGACTACGAGCAGTACTTC. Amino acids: CASSQETGDDYEQYF.

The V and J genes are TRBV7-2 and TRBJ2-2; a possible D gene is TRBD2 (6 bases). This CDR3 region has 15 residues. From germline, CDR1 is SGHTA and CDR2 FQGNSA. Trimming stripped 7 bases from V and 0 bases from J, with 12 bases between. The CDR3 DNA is TGTGCCAGCATCTGGGACTCCTCGAACACCGGGGAGCTGTTTTTT. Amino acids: CASIWDSSNTGELFF.

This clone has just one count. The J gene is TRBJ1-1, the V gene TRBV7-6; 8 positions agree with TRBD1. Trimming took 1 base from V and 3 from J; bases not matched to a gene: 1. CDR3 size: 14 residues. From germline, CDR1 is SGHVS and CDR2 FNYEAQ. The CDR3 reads CASSLETGDTEAFF. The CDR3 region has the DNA TGTGCCAGCAGCTTAGAGACAGGGGACACTGAAGCTTTCTTT.

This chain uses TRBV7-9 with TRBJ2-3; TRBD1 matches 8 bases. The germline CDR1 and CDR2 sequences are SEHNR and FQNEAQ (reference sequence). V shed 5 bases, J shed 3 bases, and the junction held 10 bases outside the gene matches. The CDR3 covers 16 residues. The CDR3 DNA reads TGTGCCAGCAGCCCTGCCCTAAGACAGGGGACAGATACGCAGTATTTT. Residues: CASSPALRQGTDTQYF.

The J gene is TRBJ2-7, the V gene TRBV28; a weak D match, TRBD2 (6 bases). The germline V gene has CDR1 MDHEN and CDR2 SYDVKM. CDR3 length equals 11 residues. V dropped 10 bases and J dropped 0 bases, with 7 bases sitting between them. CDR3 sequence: CATGSSYEQYF. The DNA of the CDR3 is TGTGCCACCGGGAGCTCCTACGAGCAGTACTTC.

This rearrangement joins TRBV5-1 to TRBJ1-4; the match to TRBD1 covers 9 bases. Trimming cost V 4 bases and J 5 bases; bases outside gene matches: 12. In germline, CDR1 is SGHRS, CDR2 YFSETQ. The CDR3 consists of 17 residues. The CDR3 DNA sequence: TGCGCCAGCAGCAAGGGACAGGGCACCGGCAGAAATGAAAAACTGTTTTTT. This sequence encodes CASSKGQGTGRNEKLFF.

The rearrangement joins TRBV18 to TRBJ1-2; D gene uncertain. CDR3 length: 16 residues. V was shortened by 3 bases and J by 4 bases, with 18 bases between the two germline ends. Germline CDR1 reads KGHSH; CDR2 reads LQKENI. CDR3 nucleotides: TGTGCCAGCTCACCCCAATCACTCGGGGATTCCTATGGCTACACCTTC. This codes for CASSPQSLGDSYGYTF.

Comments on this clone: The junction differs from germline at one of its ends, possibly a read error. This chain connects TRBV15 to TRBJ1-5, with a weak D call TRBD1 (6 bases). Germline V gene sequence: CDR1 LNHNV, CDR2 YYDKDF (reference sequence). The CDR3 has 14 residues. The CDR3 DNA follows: TGTGCCACCAGGAGAGACAGGAGCAATCAGCCCCAGCATTTT. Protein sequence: CATRRDRSNQPQHF.

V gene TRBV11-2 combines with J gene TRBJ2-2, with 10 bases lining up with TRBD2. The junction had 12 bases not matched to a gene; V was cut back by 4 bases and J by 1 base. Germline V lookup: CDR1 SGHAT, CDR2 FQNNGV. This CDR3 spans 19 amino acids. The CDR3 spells CASSSNSGRPPLNTGELFF. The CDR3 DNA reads TGTGCCAGCAGCTCCAATAGCGGGAGGCCGCCTTTGAACACCGGGGAGCTGTTTTTT.

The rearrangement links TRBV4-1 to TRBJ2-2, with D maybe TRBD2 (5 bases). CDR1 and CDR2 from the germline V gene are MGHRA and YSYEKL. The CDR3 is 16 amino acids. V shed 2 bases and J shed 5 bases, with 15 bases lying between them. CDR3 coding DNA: TGCGCCAGCAGCCAATTTTCTACTCGGGGAACCGGGGAGCTGTTTTTT. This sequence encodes CASSQFSTRGTGELFF.

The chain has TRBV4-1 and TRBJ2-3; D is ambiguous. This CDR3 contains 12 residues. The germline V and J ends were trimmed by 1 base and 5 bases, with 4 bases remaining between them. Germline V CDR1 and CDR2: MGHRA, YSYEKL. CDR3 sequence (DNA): TGCGCCAGCAGCCAAGGAGGAGATACGCAGTATTTT. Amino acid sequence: CASSQGGDTQYF.

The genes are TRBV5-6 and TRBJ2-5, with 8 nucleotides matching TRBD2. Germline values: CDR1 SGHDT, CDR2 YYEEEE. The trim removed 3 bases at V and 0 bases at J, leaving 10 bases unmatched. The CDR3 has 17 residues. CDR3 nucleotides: TGTGCCAGCAGCTCCCTCACTGGTAGCGGGAACCAAGAGACCCAGTACTTC. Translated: CASSSLTGSGNQETQYF. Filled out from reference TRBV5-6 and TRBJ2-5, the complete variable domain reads DAGVTQSPTHLIKTRGQQVTLRCSPKSGHDTVSWYQQALGQGPQFIFQYYEEEERQRGNFPDRFSGHQFPNYSSELNVNALLLGDSALYLCASSSLTGSGNQETQYFGPGTRLLVL.

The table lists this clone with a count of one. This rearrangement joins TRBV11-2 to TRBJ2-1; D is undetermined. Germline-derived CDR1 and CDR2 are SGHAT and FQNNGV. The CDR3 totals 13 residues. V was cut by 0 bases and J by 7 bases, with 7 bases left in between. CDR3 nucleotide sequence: TGTGCCAGCAGCTTAGAGACAACGAATGAGCAGTTCTTC. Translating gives CASSLETTNEQFF.